The sequence of this TCR beta chain was determined in a study of long-term antiretroviral therapy in people with HIV. The libraries were made with immunoSEQ v3.0 at survey level. Sequencing used immunoSEQ multiplex PCR; TCRdb keeps in-frame clones, though not all of them. The top ten clones hold roughly 2.9% of a sample with tens of thousands of clones, about 96% of them seen once. CDR1 is LNHNV and CDR2 is YYDKDF in the germline V gene (reference sequence). This CDR3 is built from 15 residues. The ends were cut back, 1 base at V and 4 bases at J, with 13 bases in the middle. The sequence was obtained from a man aged 30 to 45 with HIV. This rearrangement joins TRBV15 to TRBJ1-1; tentatively, D is TRBD1 (6 bases). Sequenced here: unsorted PBMCs, sampled 6.9 years after starting antiretroviral therapy. The CDR3 is CATSRVRGAGTEAFF. The CDR3 nucleotides read TGTGCCACCAGCAGAGTGCGGGGGGCAGGCACTGAAGCTTTCTTT.